Listed below are T cell receptor beta chains from one sample, sequenced in a study of T-cell reconstitution after alpha-beta-depleted transplantation in children. Using its own MiXCR run on the PCR reads, TCRdb lists one record per CDR3 protein. The sample has about 600,000 distinct CDR3 sequences; more than 20% are singletons. This material consisted of PBMCs, mostly from graft donor cells, taken 360 days after TCRalphabeta/CD19-depleted stem cell transplant. Receptors originate from a boy in the first two years of life who had a stem cell transplant for acute myeloid leukemia, so the T cells may come from the graft donor. The CDR3 runs from the conserved cysteine through the conserved F or W. A D gene is named only where the DNA matches it firmly. Clone sizes are given selectively: once, few, many, or a class where the clone is expanded.

J gene: TRBJ2-7
D gene: -
clone size: many
V gene: TRBV10-3
CDR3 protein: CAISDNPKLPTYEQYF
CDR3 DNA: TGTGCCATCAGTGATAATCCCAAACTGCCCACCTACGAGCAGTACTTC

J gene: TRBJ2-6
D gene: -
clone size: -
V gene: TRBV12-3/TRBV12-4
CDR3 protein: CASSLVSANVLTF
CDR3 DNA: TGTGCCAGCAGTTTAGTCTCAGCCAACGTCCTGACTTTC

J gene: TRBJ2-1
D gene: TRBD2
clone size: many
V gene: TRBV11-1
CDR3 protein: CASIMVTSGGESSYNEQFF
CDR3 DNA: TGTGCCAGCATCATGGTGACTAGCGGGGGTGAAAGCTCCTACAATGAGCAGTTCTTC

J gene: TRBJ1-4
D gene: TRBD1
clone size: few
V gene: TRBV12-3/TRBV12-4
CDR3 protein: CASSLTGTGSNEKLFF
CDR3 DNA: TGTGCCAGCAGTTTGACCGGGACAGGCAGTAATGAAAAACTGTTTTTT

J gene: TRBJ2-3
D gene: -
clone size: -
V gene: TRBV20-1
CDR3 protein: CSAYHPGQGTDTQYF
CDR3 DNA: TGCAGTGCTTATCACCCGGGACAAGGGACAGATACGCAGTATTTT

J gene: TRBJ1-5
D gene: TRBD1
clone size: once
V gene: TRBV18
CDR3 protein: CASSQGQGGSQPQHF
CDR3 DNA: TGTGCCAGCTCACAAGGACAGGGGGGGAGTCAGCCCCAGCATTTT

J gene: TRBJ1-4
D gene: TRBD1
clone size: few
V gene: TRBV18
CDR3 protein: CASSPQGVKLFF
CDR3 DNA: TGTGCCAGCTCACCTCAGGGGGTGAAACTGTTTTTT

J gene: TRBJ2-5
D gene: TRBD2
clone size: -
V gene: TRBV5-1
CDR3 protein: CASSLLGARLAGDLQETQYF
CDR3 DNA: TGCGCCAGCAGCTTGTTAGGGGCTCGACTAGCGGGGGATCTCCAAGAGACCCAGTACTTC

J gene: TRBJ2-2
D gene: -
clone size: -
V gene: TRBV7-9
CDR3 protein: CASSPPGLSSTGELFF
CDR3 DNA: TGTGCCAGCAGCCCACCGGGCCTGAGTAGCACCGGGGAGCTGTTTTTT

J gene: TRBJ1-1
D gene: -
clone size: few
V gene: TRBV28
CDR3 protein: CASSLQYTEAFF
CDR3 DNA: TGTGCCAGCAGTTTACAGTACACTGAAGCTTTCTTT

J gene: TRBJ2-6
D gene: -
clone size: -
V gene: TRBV25-1
CDR3 protein: CASSEYGGANVLTF
CDR3 DNA: TGTGCCAGCAGTGAATATGGTGGGGCCAACGTCCTGACTTTC

J gene: TRBJ1-1
D gene: TRBD1
clone size: many
V gene: TRBV2
CDR3 protein: CASSEGTGAKTEAFF
CDR3 DNA: TGTGCCAGCAGTGAGGGGACAGGGGCGAAGACTGAAGCTTTCTTT

J gene: TRBJ1-3
D gene: -
clone size: few
V gene: TRBV5-1
CDR3 protein: CASSLGDSGNTIYF
CDR3 DNA: TGTGCCAGCAGTTTGGGGGACTCTGGAAACACCATATATTTT

J gene: TRBJ2-5
D gene: -
clone size: -
V gene: TRBV15
CDR3 protein: CATSSSDLKQETQYF
CDR3 DNA: TGTGCCACCAGCTCCTCCGACCTAAAGCAAGAGACCCAGTACTTC

J gene: TRBJ2-3
D gene: -
clone size: many
V gene: TRBV6-2/TRBV6-3
CDR3 protein: CASSYQGRDTQYF
CDR3 DNA: TGTGCCAGCAGTTATCAGGGAAGAGATACGCAGTATTTT

J gene: TRBJ1-1
D gene: -
clone size: few
V gene: TRBV4-2
CDR3 protein: CASSQDLQGSGAFF
CDR3 DNA: TGTGCCAGCAGCCAAGATCTCCAGGGTAGCGGAGCTTTCTTT

J gene: TRBJ2-3
D gene: TRBD2
clone size: -
V gene: TRBV7-7
CDR3 protein: CASSRGLAGFTDTQYF
CDR3 DNA: TGTGCCAGCAGCCGGGGACTAGCGGGGTTCACAGATACGCAGTATTTT

J gene: TRBJ1-4
D gene: TRBD1
clone size: -
V gene: TRBV2
CDR3 protein: CASILGQVGNNEKLFF
CDR3 DNA: TGTGCCAGCATTCTGGGACAGGTGGGAAATAATGAAAAACTGTTTTTT

J gene: TRBJ1-6
D gene: TRBD1
clone size: once
V gene: TRBV6-2/TRBV6-3
CDR3 protein: CASSLGQALHF
CDR3 DNA: TGTGCCAGCAGTCTTGGACAGGCCCTCCACTTT

J gene: TRBJ2-2
D gene: -
clone size: many
V gene: TRBV6-5
CDR3 protein: CASSYGLPNVGELFF
CDR3 DNA: TGTGCCAGCAGTTACGGACTCCCCAACGTCGGGGAGCTGTTTTTT

J gene: TRBJ1-3
D gene: -
clone size: -
V gene: TRBV6-1
CDR3 protein: CASSLEGSGVRRNTIYF
CDR3 DNA: TGTGCCAGCAGCCTCGAAGGTTCAGGAGTAAGGAGAAACACCATATATTTT

J gene: TRBJ2-3
D gene: -
clone size: -
V gene: TRBV20-1
CDR3 protein: CSARDVELWGTDTQYF
CDR3 DNA: TGCAGTGCTAGAGATGTGGAGCTTTGGGGCACAGATACGCAGTATTTT

J gene: TRBJ2-1
D gene: -
clone size: -
V gene: TRBV30
CDR3 protein: CAWSPSGKAYNEQFF
CDR3 DNA: TGTGCCTGGTCCCCCTCGGGGAAAGCCTACAATGAGCAGTTCTTC

J gene: TRBJ1-2
D gene: -
clone size: many
V gene: TRBV5-1
CDR3 protein: CASSLDMGYGYTF
CDR3 DNA: TGCGCCAGCAGTCTAGATATGGGGTACGGCTACACCTTC

J gene: TRBJ2-7
D gene: TRBD2
clone size: -
V gene: TRBV11-2
CDR3 protein: CASSGLAGGYEQYF
CDR3 DNA: TGTGCCAGCAGCGGACTAGCGGGGGGGTACGAGCAGTACTTC

J gene: TRBJ2-1
D gene: -
clone size: -
V gene: TRBV27
CDR3 protein: CASSPTGTPTYNEQFF
CDR3 DNA: TGTGCCAGCAGCCCCACCGGGACACCCACCTACAATGAGCAGTTCTTC

J gene: TRBJ1-1
D gene: -
clone size: few
V gene: TRBV7-8
CDR3 protein: CASSFASEYVAFF
CDR3 DNA: TGTGCCAGCAGCTTCGCATCCGAATACGTGGCTTTCTTT

J gene: TRBJ1-1
D gene: -
clone size: many
V gene: TRBV7-2
CDR3 protein: CASSPLRGGDTEAFF
CDR3 DNA: TGTGCCAGCAGCCCCCTTCGGGGGGGGGACACTGAAGCTTTCTTT

J gene: TRBJ1-5
D gene: -
clone size: -
V gene: TRBV12-3/TRBV12-4
CDR3 protein: CASSLGGGGPQDQPQHF
CDR3 DNA: TGTGCCAGCAGTCTGGGGGGAGGAGGGCCACAAGATCAGCCCCAGCATTTT

J gene: TRBJ2-2
D gene: TRBD1
clone size: few
V gene: TRBV10-3
CDR3 protein: CATNRGQGGELFF
CDR3 DNA: TGTGCCACCAACAGGGGGCAAGGCGGGGAGCTGTTTTTT

J gene: TRBJ2-2
D gene: -
clone size: -
V gene: TRBV12-3/TRBV12-4
CDR3 protein: CAASQPGTGELFF
CDR3 DNA: TGTGCCGCGTCACAGCCGGGAACCGGGGAGCTGTTTTTT

J gene: TRBJ2-3
D gene: -
clone size: -
V gene: TRBV19
CDR3 protein: CASSISGTSTDTQYF
CDR3 DNA: TGTGCCAGTAGTATCTCTGGAACTAGCACAGATACGCAGTATTTT

J gene: TRBJ1-4
D gene: -
clone size: -
V gene: TRBV5-6
CDR3 protein: CASSVLTATNEKLFF
CDR3 DNA: TGTGCCAGCAGCGTCCTAACTGCAACTAATGAAAAACTGTTTTTT

J gene: TRBJ1-6
D gene: -
clone size: -
V gene: TRBV12-3/TRBV12-4
CDR3 protein: CASSFGVSPLHF
CDR3 DNA: TGTGCCAGCAGTTTTGGGGTTTCACCCCTCCACTTT

J gene: TRBJ2-4
D gene: TRBD1
clone size: -
V gene: TRBV12-3/TRBV12-4
CDR3 protein: CATLTGGKAKNIQYF
CDR3 DNA: TGTGCCACCCTTACAGGGGGCAAGGCCAAAAACATTCAGTACTTC

J gene: TRBJ2-6
D gene: TRBD1
clone size: many
V gene: TRBV12-3/TRBV12-4
CDR3 protein: CASSIYRGTALFSGANVLTF
CDR3 DNA: TGTGCCAGCAGTATATACAGGGGGACGGCCCTCTTCTCTGGGGCCAACGTCCTGACTTTC

J gene: TRBJ1-4
D gene: TRBD1
clone size: -
V gene: TRBV29-1
CDR3 protein: CSVGTGGSFSEKLFF
CDR3 DNA: TGCAGCGTTGGAACAGGGGGCAGTTTTAGTGAAAAACTGTTTTTT

J gene: TRBJ2-3
D gene: TRBD1
clone size: once
V gene: TRBV6-1
CDR3 protein: CASSRQGQWLSTDTQYF
CDR3 DNA: TGTGCCAGCAGCCGACAGGGTCAGTGGCTTAGCACAGATACGCAGTATTTT

J gene: TRBJ1-4
D gene: -
clone size: -
V gene: TRBV20-1
CDR3 protein: CSAREVTNEKLFF
CDR3 DNA: TGCAGTGCTAGAGAGGTTACTAATGAAAAACTGTTTTTT

J gene: TRBJ2-4
D gene: -
clone size: -
V gene: TRBV20-1
CDR3 protein: CSASFGGVAKNIQYF
CDR3 DNA: TGCAGTGCTAGTTTTGGCGGGGTAGCCAAAAACATTCAGTACTTC

J gene: TRBJ2-3
D gene: -
clone size: -
V gene: TRBV10-3
CDR3 protein: CALSLLGGGRDTQYF
CDR3 DNA: TGTGCCCTCAGTTTATTGGGCGGTGGGAGAGATACGCAGTATTTT

J gene: TRBJ2-5
D gene: TRBD1
clone size: -
V gene: TRBV20-1
CDR3 protein: CSASPGTGVQETQYF
CDR3 DNA: TGCAGTGCTAGCCCCGGGACAGGGGTGCAAGAGACCCAGTACTTC

J gene: TRBJ1-3
D gene: -
clone size: -
V gene: TRBV20-1
CDR3 protein: CSARERGTGNTIYF
CDR3 DNA: TGCAGTGCTAGAGAGCGTGGGACTGGAAACACCATATATTTT